The rows below give T cell receptor beta chains drawn from one sample of a study of response to subunit inactivated influenza vaccine. TCRdb analysed the RT-PCR reads with MiXCR anew, one entry per CDR3 protein. Among around 710,000 distinct CDR3 sequences listed, about 15% were seen once. The sequencing here drew on PBMCs from blood, taken around 14 days before vaccination. The receptors here all came from a man aged 45-65 years who received an inactivated influenza vaccine. The CDR3 runs from the conserved cysteine through the conserved F or W. Each record gives: D gene, J gene, V gene, clone size, CDR3 protein, CDR3 DNA. D genes are given only for firm matches. Only part of the rows carry a size: once, few, many, or a class if the clone is expanded.

d_call: TRBD2
j_call: TRBJ2-1
v_call: TRBV20-1
clone_size: few
cdr3_aa: CSARDREGGYNEQFF
cdr3_nt: TGCAGTGCTAGAGACCGGGAGGGGGGTTACAATGAGCAGTTCTTC

d_call: .
j_call: TRBJ2-1
v_call: TRBV7-6
clone_size: .
cdr3_aa: CASSLETRTYSYNEQFF
cdr3_nt: TGTGCCAGCAGCTTAGAGACGAGGACATACTCCTACAATGAGCAGTTCTTC

d_call: .
j_call: TRBJ1-1
v_call: TRBV7-9
clone_size: few
cdr3_aa: CASSVQGWGTEAFF
cdr3_nt: TGTGCCAGCAGCGTACAGGGTTGGGGCACTGAAGCTTTCTTT

d_call: TRBD1
j_call: TRBJ1-2
v_call: TRBV18
clone_size: few
cdr3_aa: CASSPGTTGGGYTF
cdr3_nt: TGTGCCAGCTCACCTGGAACAACAGGGGGAGGCTACACCTTC

d_call: TRBD2
j_call: TRBJ2-1
v_call: TRBV19
clone_size: few
cdr3_aa: CASSGLAGGLYNEQFF
cdr3_nt: TGTGCCAGTAGTGGCCTAGCGGGGGGTCTGTACAATGAGCAGTTCTTC

d_call: .
j_call: TRBJ2-3
v_call: TRBV7-9
clone_size: few
cdr3_aa: CASSLVQSADTQYF
cdr3_nt: TGTGCCAGCAGCTTAGTCCAGTCGGCAGATACGCAGTATTTT

d_call: .
j_call: TRBJ2-3
v_call: TRBV5-5
clone_size: few
cdr3_aa: CASSRLGYSSTDTQYF
cdr3_nt: TGTGCCAGCAGCCGATTGGGGTACTCTAGCACAGATACGCAGTATTTT

d_call: .
j_call: TRBJ1-1
v_call: TRBV7-9
clone_size: few
cdr3_aa: CASRGLSTEAFF
cdr3_nt: TGTGCCAGTAGGGGGTTGTCCACTGAAGCTTTCTTT

d_call: TRBD1
j_call: TRBJ1-1
v_call: TRBV28
clone_size: .
cdr3_aa: CASSIPLQGADGAFF
cdr3_nt: TGTGCCAGCAGTATCCCCTTACAGGGGGCAGATGGAGCTTTCTTT

d_call: .
j_call: TRBJ2-2
v_call: TRBV5-6
clone_size: few
cdr3_aa: CASSPRGVISGELFF
cdr3_nt: TGTGCCAGCAGCCCCAGGGGCGTTATTTCCGGGGAGCTGTTTTTT

d_call: .
j_call: TRBJ2-3
v_call: TRBV10-1
clone_size: .
cdr3_aa: CASSESRGMADTQYF
cdr3_nt: TGCGCCAGCAGTGAGTCTAGGGGCATGGCAGATACGCAGTATTTT

d_call: .
j_call: TRBJ1-5
v_call: TRBV12-3/TRBV12-4
clone_size: few
cdr3_aa: CASSLAGFDQPQHF
cdr3_nt: TGTGCCAGCAGTTTAGCTGGCTTCGATCAGCCCCAGCATTTT

d_call: .
j_call: TRBJ2-2
v_call: TRBV7-8
clone_size: few
cdr3_aa: CASSLVAGTVNTGELFF
cdr3_nt: TGTGCCAGCAGCTTAGTGGCGGGGACAGTAAACACCGGGGAGCTGTTTTTT

d_call: .
j_call: TRBJ1-1
v_call: TRBV28
clone_size: few
cdr3_aa: CASSLEEGMNTEAFF
cdr3_nt: TGTGCCAGCAGTTTAGAGGAGGGAATGAACACTGAAGCTTTCTTT

d_call: TRBD1
j_call: TRBJ2-7
v_call: TRBV2
clone_size: few
cdr3_aa: CATQPGQGREQYF
cdr3_nt: TGTGCCACCCAGCCGGGACAGGGACGCGAGCAGTACTTC

d_call: .
j_call: TRBJ2-7
v_call: TRBV29-1
clone_size: few
cdr3_aa: CSVQSGILGYEQYF
cdr3_nt: TGCAGCGTTCAATCCGGGATTTTGGGGTACGAGCAGTACTTC

d_call: .
j_call: TRBJ1-6
v_call: TRBV24-1
clone_size: many
cdr3_aa: CATSDHGNSPLHF
cdr3_nt: TGTGCCACCAGTGACCACGGCAATTCACCCCTCCACTTT

d_call: .
j_call: TRBJ2-4
v_call: TRBV7-2
clone_size: few
cdr3_aa: CASSPHRDLQYF
cdr3_nt: TGTGCCAGCAGCCCTCACAGGGACCTTCAGTACTTC

d_call: TRBD2
j_call: TRBJ2-1
v_call: TRBV2
clone_size: many
cdr3_aa: CASTSDIGDEQFF
cdr3_nt: TGTGCCAGTACTAGCGACATAGGGGATGAGCAGTTCTTC

d_call: .
j_call: TRBJ1-1
v_call: TRBV5-6
clone_size: many
cdr3_aa: CASSRPTVNTEAFF
cdr3_nt: TGTGCCAGCAGCAGACCGACAGTCAACACTGAAGCTTTCTTT